This TCR beta chain was captured in a study of prognosis after radiotherapy for stage I lung cancer (dated by TCRdb to about 2021). A note on the overall study: Roughly 20 stage I NSCLC patients were enrolled in Nanjing, China, between April 2018 and early 2019. On tumor histology, twelve patients had adenocarcinoma and more than 5 had squamous cell carcinoma. All patients were considered medically inoperable, owing to comorbidities in approximately twelve and refusal of surgery in about seven. The study took one blood sample before SBRT and one after SBRT from each of 19 patients and sequenced all 40 or so samples. The cohort comprised under 15 men and several women with a median age of around 70 years, ranging from roughly 53 to 85 years. In every patient, SBRT was given without any concurrent therapy. This study profiled peripheral blood TCR beta repertoires from stage I NSCLC patients before and after stereotactic body radiotherapy and linked the repertoires to distant failure. Image-guided IMRT or VMAT was used to deliver SBRT in 3 to 5 fractions at a biologically effective dose of at least 100 Gy. About five patients had oligometastatic NSCLC after surgical resection of the primary tumor, and 13 to 15 had newly diagnosed primary stage I lung tumors. Four of the 19 patients developed distant metastases after SBRT, at a median of about seven months; the other 15 showed no significant progression.

Based on its abundance in the sample, this clonotype is medium-sized (0.01 to 0.1%). Its antigen is not yet known. Base-call qualities are not available, and no considerably larger clone is one nucleotide away. In the germline V gene (reference sequence), CDR1 corresponds to LNHDA and CDR2 to SQIVND. Counted from cysteine to phenylalanine, this CDR3 has 10 amino acids. Of the read, only the CDR3 DNA is kept; its 30 bases are in frame from base 1. Between the V and J ends, shortened by 5 bases and 6 bases respectively, the junction contains 5 bases. All patients had node-negative disease on CT and PET/CT, and none had a history of other malignancies or prior chemotherapy or radiotherapy. At each of two time points, roughly 5.7 milliliters of peripheral venous blood were collected into EDTA tubes. Ficoll-Paque Plus density-gradient centrifugation was used to isolate PBMCs. Samples were stored at -80°C immediately after collection until analysis.

Two rounds of multiplex PCR were performed to amplify the TCR beta CDR3 region from genomic DNA. The first PCR round used primers specific to each TRBV and TRBJ gene, with sequences filed in Chinese patent CN105087789A. The second PCR round used universal primers. The Roche High Pure PCR Template Preparation Kit was used to extract genomic DNA from frozen PBMCs. Libraries were sequenced paired-end with 151 bp reads on an Illumina HiSeq 3000. Under the source paper's analysis protocol: Raw reads lacking the multiplex PCR primer sequences were removed with CutAdapt. Using PEAR, the high-quality paired reads were merged into contigs. By aligning each contig to reference sequences, MiXCR assigned the TRB V, D and J gene segments to that contig. To remove sequencing errors, CDR3 sequences were clustered according to base quality and sequence similarity. Shannon entropy normalized by the natural log of productive TCR sequence number was used as the measure of diversity. To get clonality, Shannon entropy was divided by the natural log of the number of unique clonotypes, and that result was subtracted from one. Using the Youden index from ROC curves, the researchers picked the repertoire-metric cut-offs for progression-free survival, and all analyses were carried out in R 3.5.3. TCRdb redid the processing of the public reads, applying fastp at Q25 and MiXCR, and retained in-frame beta chains. When rows share a CDR3 protein, they turn into one entry using the most common DNA and genes. Clone size and V and J calls follow TCRdb, not the original study. For this sample the table gives around 20,000 distinct CDR3 sequences, of which roughly 55% were detected only once. The leading ten clones occupy roughly 26% of the sample.

Overall results and qualifications from the work: Differences in TRBV and TRBJ usage frequencies by metastasis status were reportedly observed in two V genes at baseline and in roughly 10 V and two J genes after SBRT. After SBRT, the number of unique TCR clones decreased (median roughly 9,900 before versus 6,500 to 7,500 after; Wilcoxon paired P=0.011). Whether the expanded TCR clones were tumor-specific was not determined. Post-SBRT Shannon entropy and its change from baseline were lower in patients who developed distant metastases; baseline Shannon entropy was not associated with metastases. The study was limited by its small cohort and short follow-up, and the findings require independent validation. No adjustment for multiple comparisons was applied to any of the reported P values.

This clonotype originated in a donor at least 50 years old with non-small cell lung cancer. The source was PBMCs, collected before or after stereotactic body radiation therapy (not recorded which). This sequence uses TRBV19 and TRBJ2-7, with the D gene not confidently named. The CDR3 reads CASSPPEQYF. The DNA sequence reads TGTGCCAGTAGTCCCCCCGAGCAGTACTTC.